A selection of T cell receptor beta chains follows, all from one sample in a study of identical twins. TCRdb re-called the 5' RACE reads with MiXCR, one entry per CDR3 protein. Among 1.5 million to 2 million distinct CDR3 sequences listed, about 32% were seen once. Sequenced input: cord blood. Receptor source: a newborn girl in good health. CDR3s include the opening cysteine and the closing phenylalanine or tryptophan. Each record gives: V gene, CDR3 length, J gene, CDR3 protein.

V gene: TRBV5-1; CDR3 length: 13; J gene: TRBJ1-5; CDR3 protein: CASPDRENQPQHF
V gene: TRBV12-3/TRBV12-4; CDR3 length: 12; J gene: TRBJ2-7; CDR3 protein: CAGRGPAHEQYF
V gene: TRBV5-6; CDR3 length: 15; J gene: TRBJ2-3; CDR3 protein: CASSSPQGYADTQYF
V gene: TRBV30; CDR3 length: 11; J gene: TRBJ2-7; CDR3 protein: CACSGPFEQYF
V gene: TRBV28; CDR3 length: 14; J gene: TRBJ2-3; CDR3 protein: CACSLRASTDTQYF
V gene: TRBV20-1; CDR3 length: 15; J gene: TRBJ2-3; CDR3 protein: CSARAGQGDTDTQYF
V gene: TRBV12-3/TRBV12-4; CDR3 length: 17; J gene: TRBJ2-1; CDR3 protein: CASSPAQTSGRNNEQFF
V gene: TRBV20-1; CDR3 length: 16; J gene: TRBJ2-3; CDR3 protein: CSARGLAGAHTDTQYF
V gene: TRBV4-2; CDR3 length: 16; J gene: TRBJ2-5; CDR3 protein: CASSQVGTSGQETQYF
V gene: TRBV20-1; CDR3 length: 11; J gene: TRBJ1-1; CDR3 protein: CSASDRPEAFF
V gene: TRBV10-3; CDR3 length: 11; J gene: TRBJ1-1; CDR3 protein: CAIATNTEAFF
V gene: TRBV7-9; CDR3 length: 16; J gene: .; CDR3 protein: CASSLAVGGIYYEQYF
V gene: TRBV5-6; CDR3 length: 16; J gene: TRBJ2-6; CDR3 protein: CASSLGPLSGANVLTF
V gene: TRBV10-3; CDR3 length: 18; J gene: TRBJ2-6; CDR3 protein: CAISPLAGMASGANVLTF
V gene: TRBV5-1; CDR3 length: 15; J gene: TRBJ2-5; CDR3 protein: CASQKSTYLQETQYF
V gene: TRBV7-2; CDR3 length: 15; J gene: TRBJ1-4; CDR3 protein: CASSLLGQGPEKLFF
V gene: TRBV4-1; CDR3 length: 16; J gene: TRBJ2-7; CDR3 protein: CASSQVGTGDFDEQYF
V gene: TRBV6-6; CDR3 length: 15; J gene: TRBJ2-1; CDR3 protein: CASSPTGGVVNEQFF
V gene: TRBV3-1; CDR3 length: 15; J gene: TRBJ2-1; CDR3 protein: CASSPSTSDYNEQFF
V gene: TRBV20-1; CDR3 length: 16; J gene: TRBJ1-1; CDR3 protein: CSAPSAPRQANTEAFF
V gene: TRBV6-5; CDR3 length: 15; J gene: TRBJ1-1; CDR3 protein: CASSRGLPTNTEAFF
V gene: TRBV12-3/TRBV12-4; CDR3 length: 14; J gene: TRBJ2-7; CDR3 protein: CASRKASGTYEQYF
V gene: TRBV20-1; CDR3 length: 15; J gene: TRBJ2-5; CDR3 protein: CSATLRTGGQETQYF
V gene: TRBV24-1; CDR3 length: 11; J gene: TRBJ1-2; CDR3 protein: CATSDLWGYTF
V gene: TRBV20-1; CDR3 length: 14; J gene: TRBJ2-7; CDR3 protein: CSALGLARAYEQYF
V gene: TRBV20-1; CDR3 length: 15; J gene: TRBJ2-1; CDR3 protein: CSVENSGQGFNEQFF
V gene: TRBV28; CDR3 length: 16; J gene: TRBJ2-7; CDR3 protein: CASTGGRLAAHYEQYF
V gene: TRBV6-1; CDR3 length: 14; J gene: TRBJ1-5; CDR3 protein: CASSERTGLQPQHF
V gene: TRBV12-5; CDR3 length: 13; J gene: TRBJ2-7; CDR3 protein: CASAIGAYNEQYF
V gene: TRBV21-1; CDR3 length: 14; J gene: TRBJ1-1; CDR3 protein: CASSNGQENTEAFF
V gene: TRBV6-1; CDR3 length: 16; J gene: TRBJ1-4; CDR3 protein: CASSEVPGTGGKKLFF
V gene: TRBV2; CDR3 length: 16; J gene: TRBJ2-1; CDR3 protein: CASSESLGTTYNEQFF
V gene: TRBV19; CDR3 length: 13; J gene: TRBJ2-7; CDR3 protein: CASSWAIPYEQYF
V gene: TRBV7-2; CDR3 length: 16; J gene: TRBJ2-7; CDR3 protein: CASSLATSRGRYEQYF
V gene: TRBV12-3/TRBV12-4; CDR3 length: 15; J gene: TRBJ2-3; CDR3 protein: CASSFRLAGADTQYF
V gene: TRBV3-1; CDR3 length: 15; J gene: TRBJ1-5; CDR3 protein: CASSQEWGSNQPQHF
V gene: TRBV6-1; CDR3 length: 14; J gene: TRBJ1-4; CDR3 protein: CASSEGSTNEKLFF
V gene: TRBV20-1; CDR3 length: 14; J gene: TRBJ1-2; CDR3 protein: CSASWTGGHYSYTF
V gene: TRBV6-1; CDR3 length: 14; J gene: TRBJ1-5; CDR3 protein: CASSGQGGNQPQHF
V gene: TRBV18; CDR3 length: 14; J gene: TRBJ2-7; CDR3 protein: CASSPKPPKHEQYF
V gene: TRBV3-1; CDR3 length: 14; J gene: TRBJ2-1; CDR3 protein: CASSQVAWYNEQFF
V gene: TRBV6-1; CDR3 length: 14; J gene: TRBJ1-5; CDR3 protein: CASVMSGSNQPQHF
V gene: TRBV2; CDR3 length: 12; J gene: TRBJ1-4; CDR3 protein: CASWTGGEKLFF
V gene: TRBV3-1; CDR3 length: 14; J gene: TRBJ2-1; CDR3 protein: CASSQERQPNEQFF
V gene: TRBV10-1; CDR3 length: 16; J gene: TRBJ2-1; CDR3 protein: CASSESTGTGGNEQFF
V gene: TRBV27; CDR3 length: 16; J gene: TRBJ1-4; CDR3 protein: CASSFIMGATNEKLFF